Below, 8 T cell receptor beta chains from the same sample are listed, as sequenced in a study of shared clonotypes between healthy human individuals. Assay: immunoSEQ multiplex PCR; the TCRdb copy retains only in-frame clones and omits some. The top ten clones hold roughly 13% of a sample with about 470,000 clones, about 76% of them seen once. Sequencing was performed on PBMCs. The receptors originated from a woman in her forties in good health. Some clones in this sample may be carry-over from other donors' samples.

This chain uses TRBV27 with TRBJ2-4; 9 positions match TRBD2. The V segment lost 3 bases and the J segment 7 bases; nucleotides outside the gene matches: 4. The CDR3 has 14 amino acids. Germline V gives CDR1 MNHEY, CDR2 SMNVEV (reference sequence). CDR3 loop: CASSLRSGGNIQYF. For the CDR3, the DNA is TGTGCCAGCAGTTTGAGAAGCGGGGGGAACATTCAGTACTTC.

J is TRBJ1-2 and V is TRBV2; D is undetermined. The V end lost 7 bases, the J end lost 5 bases, and 14 bases lay between the germline ends. The CDR3 has 13 amino acids. CDR1 is SNHLY, CDR2 FYNNEI, per germline. The chain's CDR3 is CASTPPPGYGYTF. Here the CDR3 DNA reads TGTGCCAGCACCCCTCCGCCCGGGTATGGCTACACCTTC.

The sample holds one count of this clone. The V and J genes are TRBV4-1 and TRBJ2-1; the match to TRBD2 covers 7 bases. With 1 base clipped from V and 4 bases from J, the junction kept 7 bases outside the gene matches. The CDR3 contains 16 residues. Germline V gene sequence: CDR1 MGHRA, CDR2 YSYEKL. Written as DNA, the CDR3 is TGCGCCAGCAGCCAAGGATCTAGCGGAGCTTACAATGAGCAGTTCTTC. Translation: CASSQGSSGAYNEQFF.

The genes are TRBV25-1 and TRBJ2-1; 10 bases match TRBD2. There are 16 residues in the CDR3. V was clipped by 10 bases and J by 7 bases; unmatched bases: 16. CDR1 is MGHDK and CDR2 is SYGVNS in the germline V gene. The CDR3 loop is CAIQTPQSGRANEQFF. As DNA, the CDR3 is TGTGCCATCCAAACCCCGCAGAGCGGGAGGGCGAATGAGCAGTTCTTC. Looking up the rest from reference TRBV25-1 and TRBJ2-1 gives the full variable domain: EADIYQTPRYLVIGTGKKITLECSQTMGHDKMYWYQQDPGMELHLIHYSYGVNSTEKGDLSSESTVSRIRTEHFPLTLESARPSHTSQYLCAIQTPQSGRANEQFFGPGTRLTVL.

This chain joins TRBV19 and TRBJ2-1; either TRBD1 or TRBD2 may fit D (5 bases each). This CDR3 is built from 13 residues. Germline V gene data show CDR1 as LNHDA and CDR2 as SQIVND (reference sequence). V was pared by 5 bases and J by 9 bases, with 14 bases between. Here the CDR3 reads CASSDTRGSEQFF. The CDR3 DNA follows: TGTGCCAGTAGTGACACTAGGGGTAGTGAGCAGTTCTTC.

The chain links TRBV28 to TRBJ1-2; D is perhaps TRBD1 (6 bases). Trimming left V 0 bases short and J 6 bases short, with 14 bases between. The CDR3 has 15 amino acids. Germline V gives CDR1 MDHEN, CDR2 SYDVKM. The CDR3, as DNA: TGTGCCAGCAGTTTATGGGAGTTTCCAGGGGATGGCTACACCTTC. Translating gives CASSLWEFPGDGYTF.

The genes are TRBV5-1 and TRBJ2-3, with 7 bases matching TRBD1. V gave up 3 bases and J gave up 1 base; unmatched junction bases: 5. Germline loops: CDR1 SGHRS, CDR2 YFSETQ. The CDR3 totals 15 residues. The CDR3 nucleotides are TGCGCCAGCAGCTCAGGGACAGCCCGCACAGATACGCAGTATTTT. This codes for CASSSGTARTDTQYF.

The CDR3 protein is CASSPTGETQYF. CDR3 nucleotides: TGTGCCAGCTCCCCCACGGGAGAGACCCAGTACTTC. V and J are TRBV18 and TRBJ2-5; no reliable D call. The germline V and J ends were trimmed by 6 bases and 4 bases, with 9 bases remaining between them. This CDR3 has 12 amino acids. The germline CDR1 and CDR2 sequences are KGHSH and LQKENI.